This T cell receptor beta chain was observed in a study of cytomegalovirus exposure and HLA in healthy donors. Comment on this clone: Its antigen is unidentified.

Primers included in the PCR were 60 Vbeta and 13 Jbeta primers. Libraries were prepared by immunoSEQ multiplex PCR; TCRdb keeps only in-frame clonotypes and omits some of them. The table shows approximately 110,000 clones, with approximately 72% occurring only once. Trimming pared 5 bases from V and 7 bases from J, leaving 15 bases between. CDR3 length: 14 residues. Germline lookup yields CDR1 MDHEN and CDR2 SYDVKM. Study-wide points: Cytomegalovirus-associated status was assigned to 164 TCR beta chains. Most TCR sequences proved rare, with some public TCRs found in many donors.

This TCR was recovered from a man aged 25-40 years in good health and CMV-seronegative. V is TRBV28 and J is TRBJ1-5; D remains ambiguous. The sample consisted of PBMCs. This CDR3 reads CASSKTAVRQPQHF. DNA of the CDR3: TGTGCCAGCAGTAAGACGGCGGTGAGACAGCCCCAGCATTTT.